Sequencing of this T cell receptor (beta chain) was carried out in a study of siplizumab effects on memory and regulatory T cells. Assay used: immunoSEQ multiplex PCR; TCRdb lists only in-frame clones, some missing. The data contain tens of thousands of clones, more than 85% of them seen just once; the ten biggest clones take up approximately 0.35%. Germline-derived CDR1 and CDR2 are SEHNR and FQNEAQ (reference sequence). Trimming at V came to 8 bases and at J to 6 bases, leaving 6 bases not matched to a gene. The CDR3 is 13 amino acids. The material sequenced was naive CD8+ T cells sorted from blood. The source of this sequence is a human donor in good health. The V gene is TRBV7-9, the J gene TRBJ2-1; 8 bases align to TRBD1. The CDR3 protein is CASGDGTGNEQFF. The CDR3 DNA reads as TGTGCCAGCGGGGACGGGACAGGCAATGAGCAGTTCTTC.